The 27 T cell receptor beta chains below come from one sample, sequenced in a study of glioma-infiltrating T cells. Using RNA template, CDR3s of TCR alpha and beta were amplified with iRepertoire arm-PCR. TCRdb analysed the multiplex PCR reads with MiXCR anew, one entry per CDR3 protein. The sample includes about 44,000 distinct CDR3 sequences, approximately 20% of them seen just once. Sample: glioma tissue, nonneoplastic brain tissue, or PBMCs (not recorded which). These receptors came from a human donor with low-grade glioma or glioblastoma, undergoing nonglioma brain surgery, or in good health (not recorded which).

This clonotype was picked up one time. A read error may explain this, as a much larger clone is one base away. The chain couples TRBV3-1 to TRBJ1-5; D perhaps matches TRBD1 (6 bases). Trimming took 5 bases from V and 11 from J, leaving 16 bases between them. CDR1 LGHDT and CDR2 YNNKEL come from the germline V gene (reference sequence). The CDR3 is made up of 13 amino acids. The CDR3 loop reads CASSKTRGGAQHF. The CDR3 coding sequence is TGTGCCAGCAGCAAAACCCGAGGGGGAGCCCAGCATTTT.

Ten or more counts support this clonotype. V and J are TRBV20-1 and TRBJ2-3; no clear D gene. The CDR3 is 12 amino acids. Germline-derived CDR1 and CDR2 are DFQATT and SNEGSKA (reference sequence). Deletions cut 0 bases from V and 0 bases from J, with 1 base between. CDR3 amino acids: CSARESTDTQYF. The CDR3 DNA reads as TGCAGTGCTAGAGAAAGCACAGATACGCAGTATTTT.

The chain recombines TRBV11-2 with TRBJ2-7; D uncertain. Germline CDR1 is SGHAT and CDR2 is FQNNGV. V lost 1 base and J lost 3, with 10 bases in between. The CDR3 consists of 14 residues. Written as DNA, the CDR3 is TGTGCCAGCAGCTTAGCCCCTAGTTACTACGAGCAGTACTTC. This translates into CASSLAPSYYEQYF.

In its sample, this clonotype was seen many times. V is TRBV3-1 and J is TRBJ2-3; no definite D call. With 8 bases removed from V and 4 bases from J, the gap between germline ends came to 13 bases. Germline assignment: CDR1 LGHDT and CDR2 YNNKEL (reference sequence). This CDR3 comprises 13 residues. DNA of the CDR3: TGTGCCAGCTCACCACCTGGAGCAGATACGCAGTATTTT. Translation gives CASSPPGADTQYF.

In its sample, this clonotype was seen many times. The CDR3 region has the DNA TGCAGTGCTAGAGTTGAGCAGGCCTACGAGCAGTACTTC. Translation gives CSARVEQAYEQYF. The rearrangement uses TRBV20-1 and TRBJ2-7; D is ambiguous. CDR3 size: 13 residues. Germline V gene data show CDR1 as DFQATT and CDR2 as SNEGSKA (reference sequence). Trimming took 1 base from V and 2 from J, leaving 9 bases between them.

About this clonotype: Because the CDR3's place on the DNA is in doubt, the DNA is left out and the CDR3 is given as listed by TCRdb. The rearrangement links TRBV7-2 to TRBJ2-3; the table's TRBD2 call for D was not verified on the DNA. The CDR3 is 22 residues long, ends included. Germline CDR1 reads SGHTA; CDR2 reads FQGNSA. CDR3 loop: CASSFYICSANILAGVTDTQYF.

This clonotype was counted many times. The rearrangement links TRBV5-8 to TRBJ2-5, with 9 positions matching TRBD1. Losses at the gene ends were 4 bases for V and 2 bases for J; bases not matched to a gene: 9. In germline, CDR1 is SGHTS, CDR2 YDEGEE. The CDR3 is 16 residues long. CDR3 protein: CASSPGTGMGQETQYF. DNA for the CDR3: TGTGCCAGCAGCCCAGGGACAGGGATGGGTCAAGAGACCCAGTACTTC.

This clonotype was recorded many times. In DNA form, the CDR3 reads TGTGCCAGCAGCTTACTCCCCAGAAGAAACTATGGCTACACCTTC. Translated: CASSLLPRRNYGYTF. The rearrangement links TRBV7-9 to TRBJ1-2; the D is unclear. Per germline, CDR1 SEHNR and CDR2 FQNEAQ (reference sequence). The CDR3 is 15 amino acids. V lost 2 bases and J lost 2, with 12 bases in between.

This clonotype came up many times. The genes are TRBV16 and TRBJ2-7; 8 bases are shared with TRBD2. CDR1 KGHSY and CDR2 FQNENV come from the germline V gene. This CDR3 comprises 15 residues. Trimming took 2 bases from V and 1 from J; bases not matched to a gene: 4. The CDR3 DNA is TGTGCCAGCAGCCAAAAAGCGGGAGAGTCCTACGAGCAGTACTTC. The encoded protein is CASSQKAGESYEQYF. Filled out from reference TRBV16 and TRBJ2-7, the complete variable domain reads GEEVAQTPKHLVRGEGQKAKLYCAPIKGHSYVFWYQQVLKNEFKFLISFQNENVFDETGMPKERFSAKCLPNSPCSLEIQATKLEDSAVYFCASSQKAGESYEQYFGPGTRLTVT.

This clonotype has ten or more counts. The chain combines TRBV20-1 with TRBJ1-4; tentatively, D is TRBD1 (6 bases). Trimming cost V 1 base and J 4 bases, with 16 bases left between them. Germline V CDR1 and CDR2: DFQATT, SNEGSKA (reference sequence). This CDR3 has 16 residues. The CDR3 loop reads CSARGFRGPDNEKLFF. The CDR3 DNA is TGCAGTGCTAGAGGTTTCCGGGGGCCCGATAATGAAAAACTGTTTTTT.

This rearrangement joins TRBV29-1 to TRBJ2-3, with a weak D call TRBD1 (5 bases). V lost 0 bases to trimming and J lost 3 bases, with 10 bases between them. This CDR3 has 14 residues. CDR1 is SQVTM, CDR2 ANQGSEA, per germline. DNA of the CDR3: TGCAGCGTTGAAGAAAACAGGCTGACAGATACGCAGTATTTT. This translates into CSVEENRLTDTQYF.

This clonotype was seen ten or more times. The chain carries TRBV28 and TRBJ1-5, with unresolved D. The CDR3 length is 14 residues. The V end was cut by 6 bases, the J end by 5 bases, with 14 bases between. CDR1 is MDHEN and CDR2 is SYDVKM in the germline V gene. The CDR3 DNA reads as TGTGCCAGCAGAACCTGGAAACAACATCAGCCCCAGCATTTT. This gives the protein CASRTWKQHQPQHF.

In this sample, this clonotype turned up many times. The chain employs TRBV4-1 and TRBJ1-2; D is undetermined. The CDR3 runs 16 residues. V was pared by 0 bases and J by 8 bases, with 19 bases between. Germline lookup yields CDR1 MGHRA and CDR2 YSYEKL. This CDR3 is CASSQDLRALLGGYTF. CDR3 nucleotide sequence: TGCGCCAGCAGCCAAGATCTACGAGCCCTACTCGGGGGCTACACCTTC.

This clonotype was seen repeatedly, ten times or more. The gene calls are TRBV19 and TRBJ2-7; possible D gene TRBD1, 8 bases. CDR1 LNHDA and CDR2 SQIVND come from the germline V gene (reference sequence). The CDR3 runs to 16 residues. With 5 bases removed from V and 0 bases from J, the gap between germline ends came to 17 bases. CDR3 nucleotide sequence: TGTGCCAGTAGTTCGAAGGGAGGGACAGGCTCCTACGAGCAGTACTTC. Amino acids: CASSSKGGTGSYEQYF. The whole variable domain, filled in from reference TRBV19 and TRBJ2-7, reads DGGITQSPKYLFRKEGQNVTLSCEQNLNHDAMYWYRQDPGQGLRLIYYSQIVNDFQKGDIAEGYSVSREKKESFPLTVTSAQKNPTAFYLCASSSKGGTGSYEQYFGPGTRLTVT.

This clonotype was counted at least ten times. The CDR3 DNA reads as TGTGCCACCCTTTCAGGGGCTGACTACACCTTC. Its protein product is CATLSGADYTF. This sequence joins TRBV7-9 and TRBJ1-2; the D gene is possibly TRBD1 (6 bases). The CDR3 is 11 amino acids. V was clipped by 10 bases and J by 10 bases, with 16 bases between them. Per the germline V gene, CDR1 is SEHNR and CDR2 is FQNEAQ (reference sequence).

The rearrangement links TRBV12-3 or TRBV12-4 to TRBJ1-5; D might be TRBD1 (5 bases). This CDR3 has 15 residues. V was pared by 3 bases and J by 3 bases, with 12 bases between. The CDR3 region has the DNA TGTGCCAGCAGTTTTTGGCGGGACCTCAATCAGCCCCAGCATTTT. Translating it yields CASSFWRDLNQPQHF.

In its sample, this clonotype was seen many times. The V and J genes are TRBV18 and TRBJ2-3; 11 bases agree with TRBD2. The germline CDR1 and CDR2 sequences are KGHSH and LQKENI. The CDR3 sequence is 18 residues long. V lost 0 bases and J lost 4; bases outside the gene matches: 9. The CDR3 DNA reads TGTGCCAGCTCACCACCGGGACTAGCGGCCCGCGGGGCAGATACGCAGTATTTT. The encoded protein is CASSPPGLAARGADTQYF.

This clonotype appeared many times. The chain joins TRBV12-5 to TRBJ1-2, with 9 bases fitting TRBD1. V gave up 5 bases and J gave up 4 bases; unmatched junction bases: 5. The CDR3 contains 14 residues. Germline CDR1 LGHNT, CDR2 FRNRAP. The CDR3 is CASGRDRGAYGYTF. CDR3 DNA sequence: TGTGCTAGTGGTCGAGACAGGGGGGCCTATGGCTACACCTTC.

This clonotype was counted at least ten times. The V call is TRBV11-2, the J call TRBJ2-7; maybe TRBD2 (6 bases). Germline values: CDR1 SGHAT, CDR2 FQNNGV. The CDR3 extends over 13 amino acids. V gave up 2 bases and J gave up 5 bases, with 10 bases separating them. The CDR3 sequence: CASSLSLANEQYV. The CDR3 bases are TGTGCCAGCAGCTTATCACTAGCAAACGAGCAGTACGTC.

This clonotype appeared many times. J is TRBJ2-1 and V is TRBV28; TRBD2 aligns across 8 bases. Unmatched junction bases numbered 7, after V lost 3 bases and J lost 0 bases. Per the germline V gene, CDR1 is MDHEN and CDR2 is SYDVKM. This CDR3 is 17 amino acids long. This chain's CDR3 is CASSFPTSGSSYNEQFF. DNA for the CDR3: TGTGCCAGCAGTTTCCCCACTAGCGGCAGCTCCTACAATGAGCAGTTCTTC.

For this clonotype: A much larger clone is a single base away; this may be a read error. This chain uses TRBV7-9 with TRBJ2-3; D possibly uses TRBD1 or TRBD2 (6 bases each). The V end lost 4 bases, the J end lost 1 base, and 12 bases lay between the germline ends. The CDR3 runs to 15 residues. The germline V gene has CDR1 SEHNR and CDR2 FQNEAQ (reference sequence). As DNA, the CDR3 is TGTGCCAGCAGCTCCGCGGGACAAGGCACAGATACGCAGTATTTT. As protein: CASSSAGQGTDTQYF.

The chain couples TRBV12-3 or TRBV12-4 to TRBJ2-1; perhaps TRBD2 as D (6 bases). V lost 5 bases, J lost 6 bases, and 17 bases lay in between. The CDR3 sequence is 15 residues long. The CDR3 reads CASSISGSRGNEQFF. CDR3 bases: TGTGCCAGCAGTATTAGCGGCTCCCGGGGCAATGAGCAGTTCTTC.

This clonotype was counted at least ten times. J is TRBJ1-2 and V is TRBV10-3, with D unresolved. The germline V gene has CDR1 ENHRY and CDR2 SYGVKD. The length of the CDR3 is 14 residues. Trimming shortened V by 6 bases and J by 4 bases, and 15 bases separated the two germline ends. The CDR3 loop is CAISPDLWLYGYTF. DNA of the CDR3: TGTGCCATCAGCCCGGATCTTTGGCTCTATGGCTACACCTTC.

This rearrangement joins TRBV12-3 or TRBV12-4 to TRBJ2-3, with TRBD2 matching over 9 bases. V dropped 7 bases and J dropped 2; count of bases not matched to a gene: 1. The CDR3 is 13 amino acids. The DNA for the CDR3 is TGTGCCAGCACTAGCGGGAACACAGATACGCAGTATTTT. It encodes CASTSGNTDTQYF.

Many counts were recorded for this clonotype. This chain joins TRBV6-1 and TRBJ2-1, with 7 bases identical to TRBD2. The ends lost 6 bases at V and 6 bases at J; junction bases unmatched: 11. The CDR3 runs 15 residues. Per germline, CDR1 MNHNS and CDR2 SASEGT. The CDR3 DNA reads TGTGCCAGCAGCCCCTGGGGGGGGGGTGGCAATGAGCAGTTCTTC. Translating it yields CASSPWGGGGNEQFF.

The table lists this clonotype with many counts. The chain carries TRBV2 and TRBJ1-2; D unclear. The CDR3 has 12 amino acids. V lost 10 bases and J lost 4, with 13 bases in between. Germline lookup yields CDR1 SNHLY and CDR2 FYNNEI. CDR3 DNA: TGTGCCACCACTCCCCGGGGCTATGGCTACACCTTC. Protein: CATTPRGYGYTF. The full variable domain, its missing parts supplied by reference TRBV2 and TRBJ1-2, is EPEVTQTPSHQVTQMGQEVILRCVPISNHLYFYWYRQILGQKVEFLVSFYNNEISEKSEIFDDQFSVERPDGSNFTLKIRSTKLEDSAMYFCATTPRGYGYTFGSGTRLTVV.

This clonotype was counted many times. The CDR3 DNA reads as TGTGCCAGCAGCCTTGGGAACGAGCAGTACTTC. It yields the protein CASSLGNEQYF. V usage is TRBV7-9 and J usage is TRBJ2-7, with D unresolved. The ends were cut back, 5 bases at V and 5 bases at J, with 7 bases in the middle. The V gene's germline CDR1 is SEHNR and CDR2 FQNEAQ (reference sequence). The CDR3 spans 11 residues.